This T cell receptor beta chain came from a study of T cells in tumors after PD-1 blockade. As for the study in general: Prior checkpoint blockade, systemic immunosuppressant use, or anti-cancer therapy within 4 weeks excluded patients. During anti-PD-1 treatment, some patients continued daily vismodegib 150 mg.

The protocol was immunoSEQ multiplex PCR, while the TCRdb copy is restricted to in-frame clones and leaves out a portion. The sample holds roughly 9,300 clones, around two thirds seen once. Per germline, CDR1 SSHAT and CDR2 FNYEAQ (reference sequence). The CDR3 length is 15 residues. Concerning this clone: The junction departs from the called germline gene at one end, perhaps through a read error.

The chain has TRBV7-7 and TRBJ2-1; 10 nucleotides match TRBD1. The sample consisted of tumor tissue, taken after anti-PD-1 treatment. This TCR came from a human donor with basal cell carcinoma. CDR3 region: CASSSGTGAVDEQFF. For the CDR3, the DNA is TGTGCTAGCAGCTCCGGGACAGGGGCGGTGGATGAGCAGTTCTTC.